These 17 T cell receptor beta chains originate from one sample sequenced in a study of T cell responses to AZD1222 COVID-19 vaccine. Assay used: immunoSEQ multiplex PCR; TCRdb lists only in-frame clones, some missing. Here the sample spans more than 120,000 clones, approximately 85% being singletons. Here the sequenced sample was peripheral blood, taken 28 days after the second dose of the MenACWY control vaccine. Receptors were obtained from an adult who received the MenACWY meningococcal vaccine as a control.

This CDR3 is CASSDPRNGMNTEAFF. CDR3 nucleotide sequence: TGTGCCAGCAGCGACCCTCGTAATGGCATGAACACTGAAGCTTTCTTT. The genes are TRBV2 and TRBJ1-1; D is ambiguous. The V end lost 6 bases, the J end lost 0 bases, and 17 bases lay between the germline ends. Per germline, CDR1 SNHLY and CDR2 FYNNEI. There are 16 residues in the CDR3.

This clone was seen only a few times. This CDR3 is also generated by other DNA sequences in the sample. The rearrangement uses TRBV2 and TRBJ1-5; no firm D call. CDR1 is SNHLY and CDR2 is FYNNEI in the germline V gene. The CDR3 covers 13 residues. Between the trimmed V and J ends, which lost 3 bases and 4 bases, there was a span of 7 bases. The CDR3 DNA sequence: TGTGCCAGCAGTGAGCAAGGGAATCAGCCCCAGCATTTT. This translates into CASSEQGNQPQHF.

This chain uses TRBV6-5 with TRBJ1-5; TRBD1 matches 8 bases. The CDR3 extends over 15 amino acids. Germline CDR1 MNHEY, CDR2 SVGAGI. V shed 4 bases and J 3 bases; nucleotides not matched to a gene: 5. In DNA form, the CDR3 reads TGTGCCAGCAGTTTACGACAGGGGCACAATCAGCCCCAGCATTTT. It encodes CASSLRQGHNQPQHF.

The chain is built from TRBV3-1 (or the pseudogene TRBV3-2) and TRBJ2-1; no firm D call. The germline V and J ends were trimmed by 2 bases and 0 bases, with 14 bases remaining between them. Germline V gene sequence: CDR1 LGHDT, CDR2 YNNKEL (reference sequence). CDR3 length: 17 residues. The CDR3 DNA reads TGTGCCAGCAGCCAAAGAGGTGGCGCGAGCTCCTACAATGAGCAGTTCTTC. Its protein product is CASSQRGGASSYNEQFF.

On this clone: As the CDR3 is not closed by the conserved phenylalanine or tryptophan, this likely results from a read error. Because the CDR3's place on the DNA is in doubt, the DNA is left out and the CDR3 is given as listed by TCRdb. The chain couples TRBV7-2 to TRBJ1-1. The CDR3 sequence runs 13 residues, both termini included. Germline CDR1 SGHTA, CDR2 FQGNSA. This chain's CDR3 is CASSSGREPRLDL.

CDR3 nucleotides: TGTGCCAGCAGTGAAAGCAGGGAGAACACTGAAGCTTTCTTT. It is translated as CASSESRENTEAFF. The chain joins TRBV6-1 to TRBJ1-1; TRBD1 might be the D (5 bases). Germline V gene lookup returns CDR1 MNHNS and CDR2 SASEGT. V dropped 2 bases and J dropped 1 base, with 8 bases sitting between them. CDR3 length equals 14 residues.

This chain uses TRBV30 with TRBJ2-3; D unclear. V lost 3 bases and J 5 bases, leaving 6 bases between the germline ends. Germline CDR1 is GTSNPN and CDR2 is SVGIG (reference sequence). This CDR3 contains 11 residues. The CDR3 loop is CAWRKKDTQYF. CDR3 DNA sequence: TGTGCCTGGAGAAAAAAAGATACGCAGTATTTT.

The chain recombines TRBV7-9 with TRBJ2-7, with 8 bases matching TRBD1. Germline-derived CDR1 and CDR2 are SEHNR and FQNEAQ (reference sequence). Trimming removed 1 base from V and 6 bases from J; junction bases left unmatched: 5. The CDR3 contains 14 residues. The CDR3 region has the DNA TGTGCCAGCAGCTTAGAGAACGACAGGGGCGAGCAGTACTTC. As protein: CASSLENDRGEQYF.

The V and J genes are TRBV7-2 and TRBJ1-2, with a weak D call TRBD1 (5 bases). Germline V gene data show CDR1 as SGHTA and CDR2 as FQGNSA. The CDR3 spans 16 residues. The ends were cut back, 1 base at V and 0 bases at J, with 12 bases in the middle. This CDR3 reads CASSLGGATANYGYTF. The CDR3 nucleotides are TGTGCCAGCAGCTTAGGTGGGGCGACAGCTAACTATGGCTACACCTTC.

In this sample, this clone turned up once. CDR3 residues: CASSYGGGSPEPQHF. CDR3 nucleotides: TGTGCCAGCAGTTACGGCGGGGGCTCCCCGGAGCCCCAGCATTTT. The V call is TRBV6-2 or TRBV6-3, the J call TRBJ1-5, with D perhaps matching TRBD1 (6 bases). CDR1 is MNHEY, CDR2 SVGEGT, per germline. Trimming took 2 bases from V and 8 from J, leaving 16 bases between them. The CDR3 length is 15 residues.

The rearrangement uses TRBV4-1 and TRBJ1-5; no reliable D call. Germline-derived CDR1 and CDR2 are MGHRA and YSYEKL. V was trimmed by 0 bases and J by 2 bases, leaving 11 bases between them. The CDR3 totals 16 residues. The CDR3 nucleotides read TGCGCCAGCAGCCAAGATTTAGCCTTGGGCAATCAGCCCCAGCATTTT. Translated: CASSQDLALGNQPQHF.

V usage is TRBV6-2 or TRBV6-3 and J usage is TRBJ1-5; D is undetermined. V lost 0 bases and J lost 4, with 7 bases in between. Germline CDR1 and CDR2: MNHEY and SVGEGT. The length of the CDR3 is 14 residues. The DNA of the CDR3 is TGTGCCAGCAGTTACTCGAACTTTAATCAGCCCCAGCATTTT. As protein: CASSYSNFNQPQHF.

V usage is TRBV7-2 and J usage is TRBJ1-1; D is perhaps TRBD1 (6 bases). The germline V gene has CDR1 SGHTA and CDR2 FQGNSA. V lost 0 bases, J lost 1 base, and 18 bases lay in between. The CDR3 totals 18 residues. This chain's CDR3 is CASSLAPGAGRGNTEAFF. The DNA for the CDR3 is TGTGCCAGCAGCTTAGCTCCTGGTGCGGGCAGGGGGAACACTGAAGCTTTCTTT.

This chain joins TRBV7-2 and TRBJ2-1; 8 bases agree with TRBD2. The CDR3 consists of 16 residues. The J segment lost 3 bases and the V segment lost 2 bases, leaving 6 bases of the junction unmatched. The germline V gene has CDR1 SGHTA and CDR2 FQGNSA. The CDR3 bases are TGTGCCAGCAGCTTAATGGTGACTAGCGTCTACAATGAGCAGTTCTTC. The encoded protein is CASSLMVTSVYNEQFF. Combining the CDR3 with reference TRBV7-2 and TRBJ2-1 gives the whole variable domain GAGVSQSPSNKVTEKGKDVELRCDPISGHTALYWYRQSLGQGLEFLIYFQGNSAPDKSGLPSDRFSAERTGGSVSTLTIQRTQQEDSAVYLCASSLMVTSVYNEQFFGPGTRLTVL.

The chain uses TRBV5-1 and TRBJ2-5; TRBD1 agrees at 8 bases. The CDR3 has 14 amino acids. From germline, CDR1 is SGHRS and CDR2 YFSETQ. Trimming at V came to 3 bases and at J to 4 bases, leaving 5 bases not matched to a gene. The CDR3 loop reads CASSYRDRTETQYF. In nucleotides, the CDR3 is TGCGCCAGCAGCTATCGGGACAGGACAGAGACCCAGTACTTC.

This clone has a handful of counts. V gene TRBV19 combines with J gene TRBJ1-2; 7 nucleotides agree with TRBD1. The J segment lost 5 bases and the V segment lost 6 bases, leaving 12 bases of the junction unmatched. Germline CDR1 reads LNHDA; CDR2 reads SQIVND (reference sequence). CDR3 size: 15 residues. The CDR3 spells CASSDRVVGEYGYTF. The CDR3 DNA is TGTGCCAGTAGCGACAGGGTTGTGGGGGAGTATGGCTACACCTTC.

The J gene is TRBJ2-5, the V gene TRBV6-5, with 8 bases aligning to TRBD2. J gave up 2 bases and V 6 bases, and 8 bases lay outside the gene matches. CDR1 is MNHEY and CDR2 is SVGAGI in the germline V gene. The length of the CDR3 is 15 residues. CDR3 sequence: CASRPRLARQETQYF. The CDR3 DNA reads TGTGCCAGCAGGCCTCGACTAGCGAGACAAGAGACCCAGTACTTC.